This T cell receptor beta chain derives from a study of graft-versus-host responses after intestinal transplantation. Study-wide background: Multivisceral, liver-intestinal, or isolated intestinal grafts went to recipients. Following induction with anti-thymocyte globulin, all recipients were given tacrolimus and steroids for 2 to 4 years. Findings and caveats of the study: Recipient-marrow GvH clones were detected, some having first appeared in ileum or blood.

The graft tissue was processed, and this released both intraepithelial and lamina propria lymphocytes. The method was immunoSEQ multiplex PCR; TCRdb's version includes in-frame clones alone and lacks a portion of them. The sample shows under 8,000 clones, roughly 80% of them seen only once. CDR1 and CDR2 from the germline V gene are SGHDT and YYEEEE. Trimming took 4 bases from V and 5 from J, leaving 16 bases between them. This CDR3 is built from 15 residues. In the case of this clone: Its target is not known.

The receptor was isolated from a human patient who received an intestinal transplant, so some T cells may come from the graft donor. This rearrangement joins TRBV5-6 to TRBJ1-5; D perhaps matches TRBD1 (5 bases). Sample: ileum tissue, taken 226 days after intestinal transplant. The DNA for the CDR3 is TGTGCCAGCAGCGAGGGGACTCGAAGGGATCAGCCCCAGCATTTT. Translation: CASSEGTRRDQPQHF.